Listed here are 10 T cell receptor beta chains from one sample, sequenced in a study of T cells in Graves' hyperthyroidism and ophthalmopathy. Researchers amplified the TCR beta CDR3 regions from RNA transcripts. Researchers ran a first-round RT-PCR on the TCR CDR3 using the HTBI primer set. TCRdb re-called the multiplex PCR reads through MiXCR, storing one row per CDR3 protein. The sample has approximately 620,000 distinct CDR3 sequences; approximately 16% are singletons. The sequenced sample was blood. The source of these receptors is a woman aged 35 to 49 with Graves' ophthalmopathy.

In its sample, this clonotype was seen a few times. The CDR3 region has the DNA TGTGCCAGCCACCTCACCTCAGGGAGCAGAAATGAGCAGTTCTTC. Translated: CASHLTSGSRNEQFF. The chain uses TRBV7-2 and TRBJ2-1, with D possibly being TRBD1 or TRBD2 (5 bases each). From germline, CDR1 is SGHTA and CDR2 FQGNSA. V was trimmed by 8 bases and J by 7 bases, leaving 21 bases between them. The CDR3 has 15 amino acids.

The chain carries TRBV14 and TRBJ2-3; TRBD1 matches 9 bases. CDR3 length: 16 residues. The germline CDR1 and CDR2 sequences are SGHDN and FVKESK. V trimming: 3 bases; J trimming: 3 bases; junction bases outside the gene matches: 7. This CDR3 reads CASSHLPGQGTDTQYF. The CDR3 DNA is TGTGCCAGCAGCCACCTACCGGGACAGGGTACAGATACGCAGTATTTT.

This clonotype was recorded at least ten times. The V and J genes are TRBV3-1 and TRBJ2-7, with TRBD1 matching over 7 bases. V was clipped by 5 bases and J by 3 bases; unmatched bases: 4. Germline V gives CDR1 LGHDT, CDR2 YNNKEL (reference sequence). This CDR3 is 13 amino acids long. CDR3 bases: TGTGCCAGCAGCGGACAGGAGAGCTACGAGCAGTACTTC. It translates to CASSGQESYEQYF.

The rearrangement links TRBV5-1 to TRBJ2-3, with TRBD2 matching over 8 bases. The V gene's germline CDR1 is SGHRS and CDR2 YFSETQ. After removal of 7 bases from V and 4 bases from J, the junction contained 17 bases not matched to a gene. The CDR3 totals 17 residues. The CDR3 DNA sequence: TGCGCCAGCGGTCGGGATGTCTACCCGGGGGGGGCAGATACGCAGTATTTT. Its translation: CASGRDVYPGGADTQYF. Based on the CDR3 plus reference TRBV5-1 and TRBJ2-3, the full variable domain is KAGVTQTPRYLIKTRGQQVTLSCSPISGHRSVSWYQQTPGQGLQFLFEYFSETQRNKGNFPGRFSGRQFSNSRSEMNVSTLELGDSALYLCASGRDVYPGGADTQYFGPGTRLTVL.

This clonotype was recorded at least ten times. V and J are TRBV6-1 and TRBJ2-1; 10 bases map to TRBD2. Germline assignment: CDR1 MNHNS and CDR2 SASEGT. V shed 6 bases, J shed 9 bases, and the junction held 11 bases outside the gene matches. The CDR3 length is 15 residues. This CDR3 is CASRDPGTSVIEQFF. CDR3 bases: TGTGCCAGCAGGGACCCCGGGACTAGCGTCATTGAGCAGTTCTTC.

This clonotype has at least ten counts. V usage is TRBV18 and J usage is TRBJ1-1, with 8 positions matching TRBD1. This CDR3 is 18 amino acids long. With 2 bases clipped from V and 3 bases from J, the junction kept 14 bases outside the gene matches. Germline V gene data show CDR1 as KGHSH and CDR2 as LQKENI. CDR3 in amino acids: CASSPMTKAGGWDTEAFF. In nucleotides, the CDR3 is TGTGCCAGCTCACCAATGACCAAGGCAGGGGGCTGGGACACTGAAGCTTTCTTT.

This clonotype was counted many times. This sequence joins TRBV3-1 and TRBJ1-4, with D possibly TRBD1 on 5 matching bases. Germline CDR1 reads LGHDT; CDR2 reads YNNKEL (reference sequence). The CDR3 contains 14 residues. V lost 1 base and J 10 bases, leaving 13 bases between the germline ends. For the CDR3, the DNA is TGTGCCAGCAGCCAAGGAGGGGACCGCGGAAAACTGTTTTTT. The encoded protein is CASSQGGDRGKLFF.

This clonotype showed up just a few times. V usage is TRBV19 and J usage is TRBJ1-1, with D perhaps TRBD1 (5 bases). Germline V lookup: CDR1 LNHDA, CDR2 SQIVND (reference sequence). The V end lost 6 bases, the J end lost 7 bases, and 18 bases lay between the germline ends. This CDR3 region has 14 residues. CDR3 nucleotides: TGTGCCAGTAGACCGGGACTCATTCACATTGAAGCTTTCTTT. As protein: CASRPGLIHIEAFF.

This clonotype was detected only a few times. The junction shows a germline mismatch at one end, possibly a read error. The rearrangement links TRBV6-1 to TRBJ1-4; no reliable D call. Germline lookup yields CDR1 MNHNS and CDR2 SASEGT. This CDR3 region has 12 residues. The CDR3 region is CAISERGEKLFF. In nucleotides, the CDR3 is TGTGCCATCAGTGAACGAGGCGAAAAACTGTTTTTT.

This clonotype was counted a few times. The V call is TRBV19, the J call TRBJ1-1; 8 bases fit TRBD1. CDR3 length: 14 amino acids. The germline gives CDR1 LNHDA, CDR2 SQIVND (reference sequence). The trim removed 8 bases at V and 2 bases at J, leaving 7 bases unmatched. CDR3 DNA: TGTGCCAGTTGTCCAGGACAGGGAAACACTGAAGCTTTCTTT. This translates into CASCPGQGNTEAFF.